A selection of T cell receptor beta chains follows, all from one sample in a study of Tregs in tolerant kidney transplant recipients. Clones were read by immunoSEQ multiplex PCR, and TCRdb kept only the in-frame ones, dropping some. The table includes about 240,000 clones, more than 65% detected once. Sequenced sample: CD4+ T cells from blood. The receptors stem from a human donor in good health. Both conserved end residues are part of each CDR3. Fields, in order: D gene, J gene, V gene, clone size, CDR3 protein, CDR3 DNA. A D gene is named only where the DNA matches it firmly. Size is stated for part of the rows, as once, few or many counts, or as a class when the clone is expanded.

NA,TRBJ2-7,TRBV30,NA,CAGLCSKGLYEQYF,TGTGCCGGGCTGTGTTCGAAGGGCCTGTACGAGCAGTACTTC
NA,TRBJ2-1,TRBV7-2,NA,CASSLTPSSYNEQFF,TGTGCCAGCAGCTTGACTCCTAGCTCCTACAATGAGCAGTTCTTC
NA,TRBJ2-1,TRBV30,NA,CAWTKKAGISGEQFF,TGTGCCTGGACGAAAAAGGCAGGGATTTCGGGTGAGCAGTTCTTC
TRBD1,TRBJ1-2,TRBV19,NA,CASSQQGKAYTF,TGTGCCAGTAGCCAACAGGGGAAAGCCTACACCTTC
NA,TRBJ1-1,TRBV5-1,NA,CASSLGPSNTEAFF,TGCGCCAGCAGCTTAGGGCCTTCGAACACTGAAGCTTTCTTT
TRBD1,TRBJ2-7,TRBV27,NA,CASSRKAGTVNEQYF,TGTGCCAGCAGCCGAAAAGCCGGGACAGTAAACGAGCAGTACTTC
NA,TRBJ2-2,TRBV29-1,NA,CSVKTLRDAGELFF,TGCAGCGTTAAAACCCTACGTGACGCCGGGGAGCTGTTTTTT
NA,TRBJ2-7,TRBV7-2,few,CASSIQGNEQYF,TGTGCCAGCAGCATACAGGGTAACGAGCAGTACTTC
TRBD1,TRBJ1-6,TRBV10-2,NA,CASIPGQGIAPLHF,TGCGCCAGCATCCCGGGACAGGGTATTGCACCCCTCCACTTT
TRBD1,TRBJ2-5,TRBV5-8,NA,CASGHRGRGQETQYF,TGTGCCAGCGGCCACAGGGGGCGAGGCCAAGAGACCCAGTACTTC
NA,TRBJ1-6,TRBV15,NA,CATSRDGSPLHF,TGTGCCACCAGCAGAGACGGTTCACCCCTCCACTTT
TRBD2,TRBJ2-5,TRBV5-4,NA,CASSLAVLAGQQETQYF,TGTGCCAGCAGCTTGGCGGTACTAGCGGGACAACAAGAGACCCAGTACTTC
NA,TRBJ2-5,TRBV9,NA,CASSADLYQETQYF,TGTGCCAGCAGCGCCGACCTGTACCAAGAGACCCAGTACTTC